This entry lists 27 T cell receptor beta chains sequenced from one sample in a study of chemoradiotherapy in HPV16-positive cancers. Some clones are missing from TCRdb's copy, which holds only in-frame ones; the method was immunoSEQ multiplex PCR. The top ten clones hold over 12% of a sample with about 10,000 clones, under 80% of them seen once. This specimen was collected from a patient who underwent chemoradiotherapy. These receptors all stem from a human donor with HPV-associated anogenital cancer.

This chain joins TRBV21-1 and TRBJ1-2; the listed D gene, TRBD1, was not tested against the DNA. TRBV21-1 constitutes a pseudogene. CDR3 length: 15 residues. CDR3 sequence (DNA): TGTGCCAGCAGCACCCGGACAGGGGCTAACTATGGCTACACCTTC. Its protein product is CASSTRTGANYGYTF.

CDR3 sequence reads: CASSDSEDQPQHF. CDR3 nucleotide sequence: TGTGCCAGCAGTGATTCAGAAGATCAGCCCCAGCATTTT. The genes are TRBV2 and TRBJ1-5; D not certain. Germline V gives CDR1 SNHLY, CDR2 FYNNEI. Trimming left V 3 bases short and J 5 bases short, with 8 bases between. The CDR3 runs to 13 residues.

This clone was counted between two and nine times. The chain links TRBV19 to TRBJ2-7, with 8 bases identical to TRBD1. Per the germline V gene, CDR1 is LNHDA and CDR2 is SQIVND (reference sequence). The ends lost 3 bases at V and 4 bases at J; junction bases unmatched: 8. The length of the CDR3 is 15 residues. The CDR3 coding sequence is TGTGCCAGTAGTATCCCAGGGGGCGCGATGTACGAGCAGTACTTC. It is translated as CASSIPGGAMYEQYF.

The CDR3 here is CASSAQSYNEQFF. In DNA, the CDR3 is TGTGCCAGTAGTGCCCAAAGCTACAATGAGCAGTTCTTC. The rearrangement joins TRBV19 to TRBJ2-1; the D is unclear. CDR1 and CDR2 from the germline V gene are LNHDA and SQIVND (reference sequence). The length of the CDR3 is 13 residues. Trimming took off 5 bases at V and 3 bases at J, with 8 bases between the two ends.

The V gene is TRBV15, the J gene TRBJ2-1; 8 bases fit TRBD1. This CDR3 has 16 residues. Germline-derived CDR1 and CDR2 are LNHNV and YYDKDF (reference sequence). V shed 0 bases, J shed 8 bases, and the junction held 9 bases outside the gene matches. The CDR3: CATSRDLTGGGYEQFF. The DNA of the CDR3 is TGTGCCACCAGCAGAGATTTAACAGGGGGTGGATATGAGCAGTTCTTC.

This clone was seen a handful of times. The J gene is TRBJ2-7, the V gene TRBV6-1; 9 bases map to TRBD1. CDR3 length: 12 amino acids. J gave up 5 bases and V 4 bases, and 0 bases lay outside the gene matches. Germline lookup yields CDR1 MNHNS and CDR2 SASEGT. CDR3 sequence: CASSGDRDEQYF. Here the CDR3 DNA reads TGTGCCAGCAGTGGGGACAGGGACGAGCAGTACTTC.

The chain uses TRBV30 and TRBJ2-7, with D tentatively TRBD1 (5 bases). The CDR3 spans 16 residues. The germline V gene encodes CDR1 GTSNPN and CDR2 SVGIG (reference sequence). The V end was cut by 1 base, the J end by 2 bases, with 18 bases between. As DNA, the CDR3 is TGTGCCTGGAGTGCAGGACACAATACACGCCCCTACGAGCAGTACTTC. Translating gives CAWSAGHNTRPYEQYF.

J is TRBJ2-5 and V is TRBV7-6, with a weak D call TRBD2 (5 bases). Trimming left V 3 bases short and J 5 bases short, with 10 bases between. The CDR3 contains 13 residues. Germline V gene lookup returns CDR1 SGHVS and CDR2 FNYEAQ. CDR3 in DNA: TGTGCCAGCAGCTTCGGAGGCCGGGAGACCCAGTACTTC. Its protein product is CASSFGGRETQYF.

V gene TRBV9 combines with J gene TRBJ2-7; TRBD2 might be the D (6 bases). The germline gives CDR1 SGDLS, CDR2 YYNGEE. V was pared by 3 bases and J by 6 bases, with 13 bases between. The CDR3 has 13 residues. CDR3 residues: CASSAPEGGEQYF. The CDR3 DNA reads TGTGCCAGCAGCGCCCCGGAGGGCGGCGAGCAGTACTTC.

The V gene is TRBV27, the J gene TRBJ2-2; 12 nucleotides agree with TRBD2. The V gene end was trimmed by 5 bases and the J gene end by 7 bases; junction bases not matched to a gene: 8. The CDR3 has 16 amino acids. Germline V CDR1 and CDR2: MNHEY, SMNVEV (reference sequence). In DNA, the CDR3 is TGTGCCAGCAGTCCTAGCGGGGGGGGGTTGGGCGGGGAGCTGTTTTTT. Its protein product is CASSPSGGGLGGELFF.

Only a few counts were recorded for this clone. This chain joins TRBV2 and TRBJ2-7; D remains ambiguous. Trimming removed 4 bases from V and 0 bases from J, with 4 bases in between. CDR1 SNHLY and CDR2 FYNNEI come from the germline V gene. The CDR3 runs 12 residues. The CDR3 bases are TGTGCCAGCAGTGTGGACTCCTACGAGCAGTACTTC. It is translated as CASSVDSYEQYF.

This chain joins TRBV21-1 and TRBJ2-5. TRBV21-1 is recorded as a pseudogene. CDR3 size: 11 residues. CDR3 coding DNA: TGTGCCAGCAGCATTACAGAGACCCAGTACTTC. It codes for CASSITETQYF.

The CDR3 is CASRTTSGGNTDTQYF. DNA of the CDR3: TGTGCCAGCAGAACTACTAGCGGGGGTAACACAGATACGCAGTATTTT. The chain links TRBV2 to TRBJ2-3, with TRBD2 matching over 11 bases. This CDR3 region has 16 residues. J gave up 2 bases and V 6 bases, and 7 bases lay outside the gene matches. Germline CDR1 is SNHLY and CDR2 is FYNNEI.

The chain links TRBV11-3 to TRBJ2-1, with 9 bases matching TRBD1. Germline loops: CDR1 SGHNT, CDR2 YENEEA. The CDR3 loop spans 15 amino acids. After removal of 5 bases from V and 7 bases from J, the junction contained 9 bases not matched to a gene. In nucleotides, the CDR3 is TGTGCCAGCAGCCTGGGACAGGGCATAGTAAATGAGCAGTTCTTC. Residues: CASSLGQGIVNEQFF. Looking up the rest from reference TRBV11-3 and TRBJ2-1 gives the full variable domain: EAGVVQSPRYKIIEKKQPVAFWCNPISGHNTLYWYLQNLGQGPELLIRYENEEAVDDSQLPKDRFSAERLKGVDSTLKIQPAELGDSAVYLCASSLGQGIVNEQFFGPGTRLTVL.

The chain combines TRBV7-2 with TRBJ2-3; tentative D call: TRBD2 (5 bases). With 5 bases removed from V and 0 bases from J, the gap between germline ends came to 12 bases. The CDR3 contains 15 residues. Looked up from germline, CDR1 is SGHTA and CDR2 is FQGNSA. In DNA, the CDR3 is TGTGCCAGCAGCAAAGCCGGAGGTAGCACAGATACGCAGTATTTT. It is translated as CASSKAGGSTDTQYF.

For this clone: The same CDR3 arises from other DNA sequences in this sample as well. This chain uses TRBV5-4 with TRBJ2-2; D not resolved. V was cut by 4 bases and J by 2 bases, with 3 bases left in between. CDR1 SGHNT and CDR2 YYREEE come from the germline V gene (reference sequence). The CDR3 loop spans 12 amino acids. CDR3 DNA sequence: TGTGCCAGCAGCCTTAACACCGGGGAGCTGTTTTTT. Translating it yields CASSLNTGELFF. Complete variable domain (other parts from reference TRBV5-4 and TRBJ2-2): ETGVTQSPTHLIKTRGQQVTLRCSSQSGHNTVSWYQQALGQGPQFIFQYYREEENGRGNFPPRFSGLQFPNYSSELNVNALELDDSALYLCASSLNTGELFFGEGSRLTVL.

This clone was seen once. At one boundary the junction diverges from the germline segment, which might be a read error. This chain uses TRBV6-1 with TRBJ1-2; unclear D gene. The CDR3 has 11 residues. Germline assignment: CDR1 MNHNS and CDR2 SASEGT. CDR3 amino acids: CASSEKASQTF. In nucleotides, the CDR3 is TGTGCCAGCAGTGAAAAGGCCTCTCAGACTTTC.

This chain connects TRBV2 to TRBJ2-2; TRBD1 agrees at 7 bases. Germline CDR1 reads SNHLY; CDR2 reads FYNNEI. The CDR3 is 15 residues long. V lost 5 bases, J lost 3 bases, and 6 bases stayed unmatched. Here the CDR3 reads CASSPDRAYTGELFF. In DNA, the CDR3 is TGTGCCAGCAGTCCTGACAGGGCTTACACCGGGGAGCTGTTTTTT.

Of note for this clone: At one of its ends the junction is not consistent with the germline gene, which may arise from a read error. J is TRBJ2-3 and V is TRBV7-7, with D unclear. CDR3 length: 15 residues. Germline values: CDR1 SSHAT, CDR2 FNYEAQ (reference sequence). The CDR3 sequence is CASSLDPGPTDTQYF. The CDR3 DNA is TGTGCTAGCAGCTTAGATCCAGGTCCCACAGATACGCAGTATTTT.

The gene calls are TRBV19 and TRBJ2-2; D possibly corresponds to TRBD1 (6 bases). CDR1 and CDR2 from the germline V gene are LNHDA and SQIVND (reference sequence). Trimming removed 6 bases from V and 1 base from J, with 9 bases in between. The CDR3 totals 14 residues. The CDR3 here is CASSEQGNTGELFF. In DNA, the CDR3 is TGTGCCAGTAGCGAACAGGGGAACACCGGGGAGCTGTTTTTT.

This clone has just a few counts. This chain connects TRBV5-5 to TRBJ2-3; D is undetermined. The CDR3 has 15 residues. Trimming pared 0 bases from V and 2 bases from J, leaving 10 bases between. Germline loops: CDR1 SGHKS, CDR2 YYEKEE (reference sequence). The CDR3 reads CASSLAPSPTDTQYF. The CDR3 coding sequence is TGTGCCAGCAGCTTGGCCCCCAGCCCCACAGATACGCAGTATTTT.

The V gene is TRBV15, the J gene TRBJ2-5; 13 nucleotides line up with TRBD2. J was trimmed by 3 bases and V by 3 bases; bases with no gene match: 4. The CDR3 runs to 16 residues. Per germline, CDR1 LNHNV and CDR2 YYDKDF (reference sequence). The DNA of the CDR3 is TGTGCCACCAGCAGTGCACTAGCGGGGGGGGAAGAGACCCAGTACTTC. Its translation is CATSSALAGGEETQYF.

This chain joins TRBV5-6 and TRBJ2-1, with D tentatively TRBD2 (6 bases). The CDR3 loop spans 14 amino acids. V dropped 5 bases and J dropped 3 bases, with 12 bases sitting between them. Germline CDR1 SGHDT, CDR2 YYEEEE. The CDR3 is CASSWGVSYNEQFF. The CDR3 DNA sequence: TGTGCCAGCAGTTGGGGGGTTAGCTACAATGAGCAGTTCTTC. Combining the CDR3 with reference TRBV5-6 and TRBJ2-1 gives the whole variable domain DAGVTQSPTHLIKTRGQQVTLRCSPKSGHDTVSWYQQALGQGPQFIFQYYEEEERQRGNFPDRFSGHQFPNYSSELNVNALLLGDSALYLCASSWGVSYNEQFFGPGTRLTVL.

This CDR3 is CASIGVRGTTEAFF. The CDR3 coding sequence is TGTGCCAGCATTGGGGTGAGGGGGACCACTGAAGCTTTCTTT. The chain combines TRBV2 with TRBJ1-1; a possible D gene is TRBD1 (6 bases). V lost 7 bases and J lost 4, with 16 bases in between. There are 14 residues in the CDR3. The germline V gene has CDR1 SNHLY and CDR2 FYNNEI.

V usage is TRBV27 and J usage is TRBJ2-1; D remains ambiguous. Germline assignment: CDR1 MNHEY and CDR2 SMNVEV (reference sequence). V was pared by 3 bases and J by 4 bases, with 10 bases between. The CDR3 loop spans 14 amino acids. CDR3 coding DNA: TGTGCCAGCAGTTTTCCAGGAAAATACAATGAGCAGTTCTTC. Translated: CASSFPGKYNEQFF.

A remark on this clone: A junction boundary mismatches the germline segment, possibly from a read error. The same CDR3 arises from other DNA sequences in this sample as well. The rearrangement uses TRBV25-1 and TRBJ1-2; TRBD1 might be the D (6 bases). There are 11 residues in the CDR3. Germline assignment: CDR1 MGHDK and CDR2 SYGVNS. The CDR3 sequence is CASSMGGGYTF. As DNA, the CDR3 is TGTGCCAGCAGCATGGGTGGGGGCTACACCTTT.

This clone was counted only a few times. This chain joins TRBV21-1 and TRBJ2-7; the table's TRBD2 call for D was not verified on the DNA. TRBV21-1 is a known pseudogene. This CDR3 comprises 16 residues. The CDR3 region has the DNA TGTGCCAGCAGCATTCCGTTGGCGGGGGGGCATTACGAGCAGTACTTC. This codes for CASSIPLAGGHYEQYF.